This is a list of T cell receptor beta chains from one sample in a study of blood T cell repertoires in COVID-19. The table came from immunoSEQ multiplex PCR; TCRdb's copy has only in-frame clones and leaves some out. The repertoire holds about 70,000 clones, with nearly 80% as singletons. What was sequenced was peripheral blood. Receptor source: a woman aged 60 to 75 with acute or convalescent COVID-19. The CDR3 runs from the conserved cysteine through the conserved F or W. A D gene is named only where the DNA matches it firmly. For some rows the clone size is stated as once, few or many, or as a class when expanded; others skip it.

clone size	J gene	V gene	D gene	CDR3 length	CDR3 DNA	CDR3 protein
NA	TRBJ2-7	TRBV5-1	NA	11	TGCGCCAGCAGCAACCAGGGCGAGCAGTACTTC	CASSNQGEQYF
once	TRBJ1-1	TRBV2	NA	13	TGTGCCAGCAGGAGGTTCGAAGACACTGAAGCTTTCTTT	CASRRFEDTEAFF
NA	TRBJ1-2	TRBV12-3/TRBV12-4	NA	12	TGTGCCAGCAGTCAATTGAACTATGGCTACACCTTC	CASSQLNYGYTF
NA	TRBJ2-5	TRBV7-9	NA	15	TGTGCCAGCAGCTTAGCGCTAGGTCGCCAAGAGACCCAGTACTTC	CASSLALGRQETQYF
NA	TRBJ2-2	TRBV5-1	NA	14	TGCGCCAGCAGCTTCCAGGGATACACCGGGGAGCTGTTTTTT	CASSFQGYTGELFF
NA	TRBJ2-1	TRBV12-5	TRBD2	17	TGTGCTAGTGGTGGACGCCCGGGACTAGCGGGGAACAATGAGCAGTTCTTC	CASGGRPGLAGNNEQFF
NA	TRBJ2-4	TRBV5-6	NA	18	TGTGCCAGCAGCTTTGGTGACCAGAGAAGCCTAGCCAAAAACATTCAGTGCTTC	CASSFGDQRSLAKNIQCF
NA	TRBJ1-2	TRBV19	NA	13	TGTGCCAGTAGTATAGACCTAGAGTATGGCTACACCTTC	CASSIDLEYGYTF
NA	TRBJ1-3	TRBV18	NA	17	TGTGCCAGCTCACCACCGGTAGGAGGGGACTCTGGAAACACCATATATTTT	CASSPPVGGDSGNTIYF
NA	TRBJ2-2	TRBV5-1	TRBD1	16	TGCGCCAGCAGACCTCCAGGACAGGGCTCGGCCGGGGAGCTGTTTTTT	CASRPPGQGSAGELFF
NA	TRBJ1-5	TRBV7-3	NA	13	TGTGCCAGCAGCGCAGGGTATGATCAGCCCCAGCATTTT	CASSAGYDQPQHF
NA	TRBJ1-1	TRBV19	TRBD1	16	TGTGCCAGTAGTCCACCTACAGGGGGGAGGAACACTGAAGCTTTCTTT	CASSPPTGGRNTEAFF
few	TRBJ2-7	TRBV5-1	TRBD2	15	TGCGCCAGCAGCCCGGGACTAGCGGGGGGGAACGAGCAGTACTTC	CASSPGLAGGNEQYF